Listed here are 9 T cell receptor beta chains from one sample, sequenced in a study of T cell changes during pregnancy in multiple sclerosis. Sequencing was performed with immunoSEQ multiplex PCR; in TCRdb, only in-frame clones are kept and a portion is missing. The table shows about 52,000 clones, with 90% to 95% occurring only once. Specimen: CD4+ T cells from peripheral blood mononuclear cells, collected before pregnancy. The receptor set was obtained from a female donor with multiple sclerosis, enrolled in a pregnancy study.

The rearrangement joins TRBV30 to TRBJ2-3, with TRBD2 matching 13 bases. The V and J ends lost 0 bases and 1 base, in that order; junction bases with no gene match: 7. Germline V gene sequence: CDR1 GTSNPN, CDR2 SVGIG (reference sequence). The CDR3 has 18 residues. CDR3 nucleotides: TGTGCCTGGAGTGTAACTAGCGGGAGGGTTCGAGGCACAGATACGCAGTATTTT. Encoded protein: CAWSVTSGRVRGTDTQYF.

The V and J genes are TRBV18 and TRBJ1-4; 9 positions agree with TRBD1. This CDR3 comprises 14 residues. The germline V gene has CDR1 KGHSH and CDR2 LQKENI. The V segment lost 5 bases and the J segment 8 bases; nucleotides outside the gene matches: 6. In DNA form, the CDR3 reads TGTGCCAGCTCAACACAGGGGGCGCGGGAAAAACTGTTTTTT. Amino acid sequence: CASSTQGAREKLFF.

J is TRBJ2-3 and V is TRBV28, with TRBD2 matching over 7 bases. The junction had 5 bases not matched to a gene; V was cut back by 8 bases and J by 3 bases. Looked up from germline, CDR1 is MDHEN and CDR2 is SYDVKM. This CDR3 has 13 residues. The CDR3 sequence: CASWGGPTDTQYF. Here the CDR3 DNA reads TGTGCCAGCTGGGGGGGTCCGACAGATACGCAGTATTTT.

The V call is TRBV7-6, the J call TRBJ2-3; a possible D gene is TRBD2 (6 bases). Germline V gene data show CDR1 as SGHVS and CDR2 as FNYEAQ. The CDR3 extends over 16 amino acids. Trimming removed 3 bases from V and 0 bases from J, with 13 bases in between. The CDR3 here is CASSFLLAQSTDTQYF. The CDR3 bases are TGTGCCAGCAGCTTTCTTCTAGCGCAGAGCACAGATACGCAGTATTTT.

This chain links TRBV5-4 with TRBJ1-4; D not certain. Trimming took 4 bases from V and 4 from J, leaving 11 bases between them. CDR3 length equals 14 residues. Germline-derived CDR1 and CDR2 are SGHNT and YYREEE (reference sequence). Written as DNA, the CDR3 is TGTGCCAGCAGCCTCGGCGGGGTTAATGAAAAACTGTTTTTT. Its translation: CASSLGGVNEKLFF.

V and J are TRBV10-1 and TRBJ2-1, with 11 bases fitting TRBD1. The CDR3 has 17 residues. V dropped 6 bases and J dropped 1; count of bases not matched to a gene: 8. The germline gives CDR1 WNHNN, CDR2 SYGVQD (reference sequence). This chain's CDR3 is CASSRDRGFNSYNEQFF. CDR3 coding DNA: TGCGCCAGCAGCCGGGACAGGGGGTTTAATTCCTACAATGAGCAGTTCTTC.

The chain carries TRBV7-3 and TRBJ2-3, with 7 nucleotides matching TRBD2. The V gene end was trimmed by 6 bases and the J gene end by 2 bases; junction bases not matched to a gene: 5. Per the germline V gene, CDR1 is SGHTA and CDR2 is FQGTGA. The CDR3 loop spans 14 amino acids. The CDR3 protein is CASSSGGPTDTQYF. DNA for the CDR3: TGTGCCAGCAGTTCGGGGGGACCCACAGATACGCAGTATTTT.

In this sample, this clone is medium-sized. The chain combines TRBV6-6 with TRBJ2-7; D is unresolved. The CDR3 totals 14 residues. Germline V CDR1 and CDR2: MNHNY, SVGAGI (reference sequence). Trimming took 3 bases from V and 4 from J, leaving 13 bases between them. The CDR3: CASSYPLSPYEQYF. CDR3 sequence (DNA): TGTGCCAGCAGTTATCCCCTCTCTCCTTACGAGCAGTACTTC.

The chain carries TRBV2 and TRBJ2-4; possibly TRBD1 for D (6 bases). V dropped 1 base and J dropped 2 bases, with 9 bases sitting between them. The CDR3 is 15 residues long. Germline assignment: CDR1 SNHLY and CDR2 FYNNEI. The CDR3 loop is CASSEGRGSKNIQYF. In DNA, the CDR3 is TGTGCCAGCAGTGAAGGCAGGGGCTCCAAAAACATTCAGTACTTC.